Shown below are 13 T cell receptor beta chains from a single sample sequenced in a study of metastatic and nonmetastatic thyroid tumors. Ahead of thyroid surgery, no patient had received treatment of any kind. Via MiXCR, TCRdb re-called the PCR reads. Here the sample spans approximately 82,000 clones, under 15% being singletons. Sequencing was done on a sample of tumor tissue. Receptor source: a female donor with papillary thyroid cancer or a benign thyroid nodule (not recorded which). Some clones in this sample may be carry-over from other donors' samples.

This clone was counted many times. V and J are TRBV24-1 and TRBJ1-6, with D possibly being TRBD1 (6 bases). The germline gives CDR1 KGHDR, CDR2 SFDVKD. The CDR3 runs to 13 residues. V dropped 4 bases and J dropped 12 bases, with 12 bases sitting between them. The DNA for the CDR3 is TGTGCCACCAGTGACAAGGACAGTGAACCCCTCCACTTT. It is translated as CATSDKDSEPLHF.

This clone was seen only a few times. Since a much larger clone is just one base distant, this may be a read error. The chain links TRBV15 to TRBJ1-1; 7 bases fit TRBD1. J lost 1 base, V lost 5 bases, and 7 bases had no gene match. The CDR3 is 15 residues long. CDR1 is LNHNV, CDR2 YYDKDF, per germline (reference sequence). Written as DNA, the CDR3 is TGTGCCACCAGCGTACGGAGGACAGGGAACACTGAAGCTTTCTTT. Amino acid sequence: CATSVRRTGNTEAFF.

This clone appeared many times. The chain's CDR3 is CSARPGTGGTEAFF. In DNA, the CDR3 is TGCAGTGCTAGACCCGGGACAGGGGGAACTGAAGCTTTCTTT. The J gene is TRBJ1-1, the V gene TRBV20-1; 11 positions match TRBD1. The CDR3 runs 14 residues. Germline values: CDR1 DFQATT, CDR2 SNEGSKA (reference sequence). V lost 2 bases to trimming and J lost 5 bases; unmatched junction nucleotides: 4.

This clone was picked up many times. The chain carries TRBV5-1 and TRBJ2-7; tentatively, D is TRBD2 (5 bases). CDR3 length: 14 amino acids. The V gene's germline CDR1 is SGHRS and CDR2 YFSETQ. V was pared by 7 bases and J by 0 bases, with 14 bases between. This CDR3 reads CASGEGYNSYEQYF. As DNA, the CDR3 is TGCGCCAGCGGAGAGGGATACAACTCCTACGAGCAGTACTTC. The whole variable domain, filled in from reference TRBV5-1 and TRBJ2-7, reads KAGVTQTPRYLIKTRGQQVTLSCSPISGHRSVSWYQQTPGQGLQFLFEYFSETQRNKGNFPGRFSGRQFSNSRSEMNVSTLELGDSALYLCASGEGYNSYEQYFGPGTRLTVT.

This clone was recorded a few times. V and J are TRBV30 and TRBJ2-5; 13 bases are a match to TRBD2. J was trimmed by 0 bases and V by 3 bases; bases with no gene match: 7. The CDR3 is 17 amino acids. Germline V gene sequence: CDR1 GTSNPN, CDR2 SVGIG (reference sequence). Here the CDR3 DNA reads TGTGCCTGGAGAAGACTAGCGGGAGGATGGAACCAAGAGACCCAGTACTTC. Its translation: CAWRRLAGGWNQETQYF.

This clone was picked up a small number of times. A much larger clone differs from this one at a single base, so this may be a read error. The gene calls are TRBV7-3 and TRBJ2-2, with 7 bases lining up with TRBD1. The length of the CDR3 is 15 residues. Per the germline V gene, CDR1 is SGHTA and CDR2 is FQGTGA. The CDR3 protein is CASSSPTGNTGDLFF. CDR3 in DNA: TGTGCCAGCAGCTCCCCGACAGGGAACACCGGGGATCTGTTTTTT.

The rearrangement links TRBV5-1 to TRBJ2-3, with D tentatively TRBD2 (6 bases). The germline V gene encodes CDR1 SGHRS and CDR2 YFSETQ. Trimming removed 4 bases from V and 7 bases from J, with 19 bases in between. The length of the CDR3 is 15 residues. In DNA form, the CDR3 reads TGCGCCAGCAGCGGCGGTACTAGCAGGAGAAATACGCAGTATTTT. Amino acid sequence: CASSGGTSRRNTQYF.

On this clone: A single base separates this from a much larger clone, so it may be a read error. V usage is TRBV14 and J usage is TRBJ1-1, with D unclear. The CDR3 sequence is 14 residues long. V lost 0 bases and J lost 12, with 17 bases in between. The germline CDR1 and CDR2 sequences are SGHDN and FVKESK. Written as DNA, the CDR3 is TGTGCCAGCAGCCAAGATTTCAGTGGGCCGGGAACTTTCTTT. Protein: CASSQDFSGPGTFF.

This clone was observed many times. The gene calls are TRBV27 and TRBJ2-5; tentatively, D is TRBD1 (6 bases). V was cut by 2 bases and J by 4 bases, with 14 bases left in between. The V gene's germline CDR1 is MNHEY and CDR2 SMNVEV (reference sequence). CDR3 length: 15 residues. The CDR3 sequence: CASSLTFRGLETQYF. CDR3 bases: TGTGCCAGCAGTTTAACATTCAGGGGATTAGAGACCCAGTACTTC.

This clone was seen at least ten times. V gene TRBV19 combines with J gene TRBJ1-6; D perhaps matches TRBD1 (6 bases). The length of the CDR3 is 14 residues. V was trimmed by 3 bases and J by 10 bases, leaving 13 bases between them. Germline CDR1 LNHDA, CDR2 SQIVND (reference sequence). CDR3 loop: CASSIGQGRSPLHF. CDR3 bases: TGTGCCAGTAGTATTGGGCAGGGGAGGTCACCCCTCCACTTT. Looking up the rest from reference TRBV19 and TRBJ1-6 gives the full variable domain: DGGITQSPKYLFRKEGQNVTLSCEQNLNHDAMYWYRQDPGQGLRLIYYSQIVNDFQKGDIAEGYSVSREKKESFPLTVTSAQKNPTAFYLCASSIGQGRSPLHFGNGTRLTVT.

There are many counts of this clone. The chain uses TRBV12-3 or TRBV12-4 and TRBJ1-5; tentative D call: TRBD1 (5 bases). The CDR3 runs 14 residues. V was shortened by 5 bases and J by 7 bases, with 15 bases between the two germline ends. Written as DNA, the CDR3 is TGTGCCAGCAGTCCCAACTCGGGGGACCAGCCCCAGCATTTT. It is translated as CASSPNSGDQPQHF.

For this clone: A much larger clone sits a single nucleotide away, making a read error possible. The chain recombines TRBV2 with TRBJ2-3; possible D gene TRBD2, 6 bases. The CDR3 loop spans 14 amino acids. The V gene lost 10 bases and the J gene lost 3 bases, with 17 bases spanning the gap. The germline V gene encodes CDR1 SNHLY and CDR2 FYNNEI. CDR3 nucleotide sequence: TGTGCCATCCTAGCGATGGATGGTACAGATACGCAGTATTTT. Protein: CAILAMDGTDTQYF.

This clone was detected many times. This rearrangement joins TRBV11-2 to TRBJ1-6; D is undetermined. Trimming shortened V by 5 bases and J by 4 bases, and 9 bases separated the two germline ends. The germline gives CDR1 SGHAT, CDR2 FQNNGV. CDR3 length: 14 residues. The CDR3 is CASSLTRYNSPLHF. In nucleotides, the CDR3 is TGTGCCAGCAGCCTGACACGATATAATTCACCCCTCCACTTT.